This T cell receptor (beta chain) came from a study of lymphopenia after photon versus proton radiotherapy. Study-wide points: After the lymphocyte nadir, photon-treated repertoires showed oligoclonal expansion, especially of CD8+ Temra cells.

In regard to this clone: The antigen is undetermined.

TCRdb's table, derived via immunoSEQ multiplex PCR, lists solely in-frame clones and lacks some. The table includes over 35,000 clones, roughly 86% detected once. Looked up from germline, CDR1 is LNHDA and CDR2 is SQIVND (reference sequence). The CDR3 runs 15 residues. V shed 3 bases and J shed 0 bases, with 11 bases lying between them. The source was peripheral blood, collected from a patient treated with proton-based radiotherapy. This chain connects TRBV19 to TRBJ2-5, with TRBD2 as a possible D gene (5 bases). The receptor's source is a woman between 65 and 79 years old with pancreatic cancer. Some clones in this sample may be carry-over from other donors' samples. In DNA form, the CDR3 reads TGTGCCAGTAGTATTCGGGATAACTACCAAGAGACCCAGTACTTC. Its protein product is CASSIRDNYQETQYF.